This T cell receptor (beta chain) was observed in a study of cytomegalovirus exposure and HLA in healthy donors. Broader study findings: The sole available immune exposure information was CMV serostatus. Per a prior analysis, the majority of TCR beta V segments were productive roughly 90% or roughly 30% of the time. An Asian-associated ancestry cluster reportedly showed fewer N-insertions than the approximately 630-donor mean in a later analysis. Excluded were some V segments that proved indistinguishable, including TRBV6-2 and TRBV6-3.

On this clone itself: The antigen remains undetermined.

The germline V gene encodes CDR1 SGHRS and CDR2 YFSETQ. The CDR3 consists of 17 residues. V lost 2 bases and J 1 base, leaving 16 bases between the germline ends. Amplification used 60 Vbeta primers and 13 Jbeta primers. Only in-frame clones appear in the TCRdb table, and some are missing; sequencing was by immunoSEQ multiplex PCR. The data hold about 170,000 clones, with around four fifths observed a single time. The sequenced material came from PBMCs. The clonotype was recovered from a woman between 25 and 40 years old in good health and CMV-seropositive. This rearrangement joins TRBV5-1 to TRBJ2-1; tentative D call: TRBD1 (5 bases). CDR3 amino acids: CASSFLPGAMSYNEQFF. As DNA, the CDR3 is TGCGCCAGCAGCTTCCTTCCTGGGGCCATGTCCTACAATGAGCAGTTCTTC.